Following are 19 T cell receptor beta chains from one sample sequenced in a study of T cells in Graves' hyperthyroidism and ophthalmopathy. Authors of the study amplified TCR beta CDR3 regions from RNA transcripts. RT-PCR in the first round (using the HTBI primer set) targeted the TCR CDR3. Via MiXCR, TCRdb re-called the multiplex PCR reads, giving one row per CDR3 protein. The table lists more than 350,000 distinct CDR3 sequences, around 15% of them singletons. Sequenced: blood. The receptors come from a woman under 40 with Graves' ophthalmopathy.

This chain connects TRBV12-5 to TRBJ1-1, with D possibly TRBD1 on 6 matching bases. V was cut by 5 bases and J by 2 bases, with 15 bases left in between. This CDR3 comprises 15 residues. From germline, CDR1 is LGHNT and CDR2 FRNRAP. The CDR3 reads CASGLAQGYNTEAFF. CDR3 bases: TGTGCTAGTGGTCTAGCACAGGGTTACAACACTGAAGCTTTCTTT.

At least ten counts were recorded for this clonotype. CDR3 region: CASSSPGRGNEQFF. The CDR3 DNA is TGTGCCAGCAGCTCTCCGGGACGGGGGAATGAGCAGTTCTTC. The rearrangement joins TRBV5-5 to TRBJ2-1; D may be TRBD2 (6 bases). This CDR3 spans 14 amino acids. V gave up 3 bases and J gave up 7 bases, with 14 bases separating them. Per the germline V gene, CDR1 is SGHKS and CDR2 is YYEKEE (reference sequence).

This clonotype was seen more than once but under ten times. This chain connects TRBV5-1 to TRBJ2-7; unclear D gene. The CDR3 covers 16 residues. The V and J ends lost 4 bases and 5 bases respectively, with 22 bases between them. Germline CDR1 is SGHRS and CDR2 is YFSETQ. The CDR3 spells CASSLPSLPGYDEQYF. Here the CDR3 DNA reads TGCGCCAGCAGCCTCCCCTCACTACCCGGGTACGACGAGCAGTACTTC.

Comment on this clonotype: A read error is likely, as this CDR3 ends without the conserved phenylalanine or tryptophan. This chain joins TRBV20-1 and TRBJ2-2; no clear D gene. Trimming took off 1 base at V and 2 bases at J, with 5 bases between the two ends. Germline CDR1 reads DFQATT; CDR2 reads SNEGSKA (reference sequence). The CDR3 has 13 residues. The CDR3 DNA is TGCAGTGCTAGAGTGGTTAACACCGGGGAGCTGTTTTCT. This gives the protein CSARVVNTGELFS.

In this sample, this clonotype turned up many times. The CDR3 protein is CASSEGGGGRETQYF. The CDR3 bases are TGTGCCAGCAGTGAAGGGGGGGGTGGGAGAGAGACCCAGTACTTC. V usage is TRBV6-1 and J usage is TRBJ2-5, with 7 bases fitting TRBD2. Germline loops: CDR1 MNHNS, CDR2 SASEGT. There are 15 residues in the CDR3. Trimming at V came to 1 base and at J to 4 bases, leaving 6 bases not matched to a gene.

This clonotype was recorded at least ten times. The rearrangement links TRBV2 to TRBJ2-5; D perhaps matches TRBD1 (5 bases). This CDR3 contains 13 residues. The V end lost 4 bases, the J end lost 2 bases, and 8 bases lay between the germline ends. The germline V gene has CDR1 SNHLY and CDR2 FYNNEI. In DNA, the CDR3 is TGTGCCAGCAGTGTCGACAGACAAGAGACCCAGTACTTC. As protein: CASSVDRQETQYF. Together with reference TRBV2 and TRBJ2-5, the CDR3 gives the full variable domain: EPEVTQTPSHQVTQMGQEVILRCVPISNHLYFYWYRQILGQKVEFLVSFYNNEISEKSEIFDDQFSVERPDGSNFTLKIRSTKLEDSAMYFCASSVDRQETQYFGPGTRLLVL.

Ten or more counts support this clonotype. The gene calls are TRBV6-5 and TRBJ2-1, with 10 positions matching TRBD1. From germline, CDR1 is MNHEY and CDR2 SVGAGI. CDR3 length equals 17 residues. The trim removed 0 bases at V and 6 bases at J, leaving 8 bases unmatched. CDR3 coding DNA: TGTGCCAGCAGTTACTCAAATCCGGGACAGGGGTTCAATGAGCAGTTCTTC. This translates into CASSYSNPGQGFNEQFF.

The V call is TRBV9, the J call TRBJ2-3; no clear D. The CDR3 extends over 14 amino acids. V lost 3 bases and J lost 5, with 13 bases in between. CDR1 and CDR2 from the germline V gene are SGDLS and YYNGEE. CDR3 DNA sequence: TGTGCCAGCAGCGCTCGAGGCCCGAAAGATACGCAGTATTTT. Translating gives CASSARGPKDTQYF.

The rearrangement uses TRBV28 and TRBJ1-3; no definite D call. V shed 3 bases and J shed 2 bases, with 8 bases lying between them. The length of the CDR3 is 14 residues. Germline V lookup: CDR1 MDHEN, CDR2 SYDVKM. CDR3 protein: CASSFQGTGNTIYF. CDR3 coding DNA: TGTGCCAGCAGTTTTCAAGGTACTGGAAACACCATATATTTT.

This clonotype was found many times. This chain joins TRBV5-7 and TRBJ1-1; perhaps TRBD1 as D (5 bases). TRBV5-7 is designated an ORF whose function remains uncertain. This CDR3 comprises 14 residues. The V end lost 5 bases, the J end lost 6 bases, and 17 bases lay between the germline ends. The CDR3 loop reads CASSPTECRSEAFF. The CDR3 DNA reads TGTGCCAGCAGTCCGACAGAATGCCGGTCTGAAGCTTTCTTT.

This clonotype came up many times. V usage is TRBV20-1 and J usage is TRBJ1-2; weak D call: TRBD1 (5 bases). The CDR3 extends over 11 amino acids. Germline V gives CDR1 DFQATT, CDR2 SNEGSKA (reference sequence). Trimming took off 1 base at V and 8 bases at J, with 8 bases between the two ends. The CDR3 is CSARVGGGYTF. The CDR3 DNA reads TGCAGTGCTAGAGTTGGGGGAGGCTACACCTTC.

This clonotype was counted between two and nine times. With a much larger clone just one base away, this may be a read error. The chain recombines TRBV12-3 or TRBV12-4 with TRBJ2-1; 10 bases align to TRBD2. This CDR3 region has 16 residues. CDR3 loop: CASTVRTSGSYNKQFF. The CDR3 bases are TGTGCCAGCACCGTCAGGACTAGCGGATCCTACAATAAGCAGTTCTTC.

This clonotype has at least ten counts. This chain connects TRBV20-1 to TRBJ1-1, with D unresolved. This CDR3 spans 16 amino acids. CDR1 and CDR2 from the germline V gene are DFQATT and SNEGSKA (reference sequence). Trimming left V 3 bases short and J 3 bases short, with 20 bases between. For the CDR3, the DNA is TGCAGTGCTAGGGACCCTAAGGAGGGCTGGGACACTGAAGCTTTCTTT. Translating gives CSARDPKEGWDTEAFF.

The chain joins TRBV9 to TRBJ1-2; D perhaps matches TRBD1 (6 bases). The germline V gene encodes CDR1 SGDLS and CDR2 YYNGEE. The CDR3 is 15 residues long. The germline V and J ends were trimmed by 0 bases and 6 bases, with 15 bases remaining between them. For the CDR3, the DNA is TGTGCCAGCAGCGTAGCTCGTATAGGGGGACATGGCTACACCTTC. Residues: CASSVARIGGHGYTF. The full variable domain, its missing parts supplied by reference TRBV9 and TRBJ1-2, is DSGVTQTPKHLITATGQRVTLRCSPRSGDLSVYWYQQSLDQGLQFLIQYYNGEERAKGNILERFSAQQFPDLHSELNLSSLELGDSALYFCASSVARIGGHGYTFGSGTRLTVV.

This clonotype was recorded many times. The CDR3, as DNA: TGTGCCAGCAGCTTACAGGGGTTCTCTAATGAAAAACTGTTTTTT. It specifies CASSLQGFSNEKLFF. The rearrangement uses TRBV7-2 and TRBJ1-4, with a possible D match to TRBD1 (6 bases). V lost 2 bases and J 3 bases, leaving 10 bases between the germline ends. The CDR3 is made up of 15 amino acids. The germline CDR1 and CDR2 sequences are SGHTA and FQGNSA.

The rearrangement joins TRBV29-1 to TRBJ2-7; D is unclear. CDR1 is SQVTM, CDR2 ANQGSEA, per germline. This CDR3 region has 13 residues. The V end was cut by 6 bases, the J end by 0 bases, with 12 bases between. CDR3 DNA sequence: TGCAGCGTCGTCCGCATCTCCTCCTACGAGCAGTACTTC. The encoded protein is CSVVRISSYEQYF.

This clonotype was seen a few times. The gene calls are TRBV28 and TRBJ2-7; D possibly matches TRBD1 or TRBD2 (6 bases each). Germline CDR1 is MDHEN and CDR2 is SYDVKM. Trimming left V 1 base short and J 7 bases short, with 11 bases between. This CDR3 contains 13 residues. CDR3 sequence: CASSLFGGREQYF. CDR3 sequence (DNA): TGTGCCAGCAGTTTATTTGGGGGGCGAGAGCAGTACTTC.

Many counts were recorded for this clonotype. This CDR3 is CASSVRSGDTEAFF. In DNA form, the CDR3 reads TGTGCCAGCAGTGTGAGGTCCGGTGACACTGAAGCTTTCTTT. This rearrangement joins TRBV2 to TRBJ1-1; no definite D call. CDR3 size: 14 residues. Germline V CDR1 and CDR2: SNHLY, FYNNEI. Trimming removed 4 bases from V and 3 bases from J, with 12 bases in between.

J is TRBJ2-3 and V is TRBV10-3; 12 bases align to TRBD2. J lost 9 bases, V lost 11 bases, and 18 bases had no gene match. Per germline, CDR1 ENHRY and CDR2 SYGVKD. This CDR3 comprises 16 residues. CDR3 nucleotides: TGTGCCTCCCGAGCCTGGTCTAGCGGGGGGGCCGAGACGCAGTATTTT. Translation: CASRAWSSGGAETQYF.